These 28 T cell receptor beta chains originate from one sample sequenced in a study of graft-versus-host responses after intestinal transplantation. Their recognized antigens are unknown. Profiled with immunoSEQ multiplex PCR; TCRdb holds only in-frame clones, not every one. The sample lists some 140,000 clones, about nine tenths occurring once. Sequenced material: unstimulated CD4+ T cells sorted from spleen or lymph node cells, taken before intestinal transplant. All receptors come from a human donor who received an intestinal transplant.

The chain couples TRBV6-5 to TRBJ2-3; 7 bases fit TRBD1. CDR1 and CDR2 (germline): MNHEY, SVGAGI. J was trimmed by 2 bases and V by 10 bases; bases with no gene match: 6. The CDR3 extends over 13 amino acids. The CDR3 DNA reads as TGTGCCACTAAGGGACAGCTCACAGATACGCAGTATTTT. Encoded protein: CATKGQLTDTQYF.

V and J are TRBV4-1 and TRBJ1-4, with TRBD1 as a possible D gene (5 bases). The germline V gene encodes CDR1 MGHRA and CDR2 YSYEKL. V was cut by 3 bases and J by 8 bases, with 13 bases left in between. This CDR3 spans 14 amino acids. This chain's CDR3 is CASSQQGLWEKLFF. CDR3 DNA: TGCGCCAGCAGCCAGCAGGGTCTCTGGGAAAAACTGTTTTTT.

The rearrangement links TRBV15 to TRBJ2-5; 10 bases align to TRBD2. Germline V gene data show CDR1 as LNHNV and CDR2 as YYDKDF (reference sequence). J gave up 5 bases and V 2 bases, and 5 bases lay outside the gene matches. The CDR3 runs 15 residues. CDR3 residues: CATSRRTSGLETQYF. The CDR3 nucleotides are TGTGCCACCAGCAGAAGGACTAGCGGATTGGAGACCCAGTACTTC.

CDR3 amino acids: CASSQKQGLGTEAFF. For the CDR3, the DNA is TGTGCCAGCAGTCAAAAGCAGGGCCTAGGTACTGAAGCTTTCTTT. The rearrangement joins TRBV6-6 to TRBJ1-1, with D maybe TRBD1 (5 bases). Per germline, CDR1 MNHNY and CDR2 SVGAGI (reference sequence). V was trimmed by 5 bases and J by 5 bases, leaving 18 bases between them. CDR3 size: 15 residues.

The rearrangement joins TRBV6-5 to TRBJ1-1; D is ambiguous. Germline V gives CDR1 MNHEY, CDR2 SVGAGI. There are 12 residues in the CDR3. Trimming took off 7 bases at V and 8 bases at J, with 14 bases between the two ends. CDR3 DNA sequence: TGTGCCAGCACTTTGGGCGGGTCCGAAGCTTTCTTT. This gives the protein CASTLGGSEAFF.

The genes are TRBV6-6 and TRBJ2-7; 8 positions agree with TRBD1. V gave up 5 bases and J gave up 12 bases; unmatched junction bases: 12. The CDR3 has 13 amino acids. The V gene's germline CDR1 is MNHNY and CDR2 SVGAGI (reference sequence). Written as DNA, the CDR3 is TGTGCCAGCAGTCGAACCTCTGGACAGGGTCCGTACTTC. It specifies CASSRTSGQGPYF.

The rearrangement links TRBV5-5 to TRBJ2-6; 7 bases are a match to TRBD1. Germline assignment: CDR1 SGHKS and CDR2 YYEKEE (reference sequence). Losses at the gene ends were 4 bases for V and 0 bases for J; bases not matched to a gene: 4. The CDR3 extends over 16 amino acids. Written as DNA, the CDR3 is TGTGCCAGCAGCGGACAGGTATCCTCTGGGGCCAACGTCCTGACTTTC. Translating gives CASSGQVSSGANVLTF. Looking up the rest from reference TRBV5-5 and TRBJ2-6 gives the full variable domain: DAGVTQSPTHLIKTRGQQVTLRCSPISGHKSVSWYQQVLGQGPQFIFQYYEKEERGRGNFPDRFSARQFPNYSSELNVNALLLGDSALYLCASSGQVSSGANVLTFGAGSRLTVL.

J is TRBJ1-1 and V is TRBV7-2; D may be TRBD1 (5 bases). The V end lost 5 bases, the J end lost 3 bases, and 13 bases lay between the germline ends. This CDR3 is built from 14 residues. The germline V gene has CDR1 SGHTA and CDR2 FQGNSA. In DNA form, the CDR3 reads TGTGCCAGCAGCGCAGTAGGGGCGGACACTGAAGCTTTCTTT. Translated, it gives CASSAVGADTEAFF.

This chain connects TRBV5-8 to TRBJ2-1; 9 nucleotides align to TRBD2. After removal of 2 bases from V and 3 bases from J, the junction contained 12 bases not matched to a gene. The CDR3 is 18 amino acids. From germline, CDR1 is SGHTS and CDR2 YDEGEE. CDR3 DNA: TGTGCCAGCAGCTTTAGCAAACTAGCGGGTCTTTTCTACAATGAGCAGTTCTTC. Translating it yields CASSFSKLAGLFYNEQFF.

The chain joins TRBV7-2 to TRBJ1-5; tentative D call: TRBD1 (5 bases). Germline V gene data show CDR1 as SGHTA and CDR2 as FQGNSA. Trimming stripped 1 base from V and 4 bases from J, with 14 bases between. The CDR3 loop spans 16 amino acids. This chain's CDR3 is CASSLVPGTRNQPQHF. As DNA, the CDR3 is TGTGCCAGCAGCTTAGTTCCGGGGACCAGGAATCAGCCCCAGCATTTT.

This chain links TRBV30 with TRBJ2-5, with 15 bases that match TRBD2. Germline V gene sequence: CDR1 GTSNPN, CDR2 SVGIG (reference sequence). This CDR3 has 16 amino acids. After removal of 1 base from V and 2 bases from J, the junction contained 2 bases not matched to a gene. The CDR3 DNA is TGTGCCTGGAGTGCAGGGACTAGCGGGGGGCAAGAGACCCAGTACTTC. Amino acid sequence: CAWSAGTSGGQETQYF.

This chain connects TRBV6-6 to TRBJ2-1; TRBD1 agrees at 10 bases. This CDR3 has 16 amino acids. J gave up 0 bases and V 5 bases, and 4 bases lay outside the gene matches. CDR1 MNHNY and CDR2 SVGAGI come from the germline V gene (reference sequence). As DNA, the CDR3 is TGTGCCAGCAGTGCTCGGACAGGGGGCTCCTACAATGAGCAGTTCTTC. This sequence encodes CASSARTGGSYNEQFF.

The CDR3 loop reads CASSLPSSWGNTEAFF. In DNA form, the CDR3 reads TGTGCCAGCAGTCTACCTTCCAGCTGGGGCAACACTGAAGCTTTCTTT. The rearrangement joins TRBV28 to TRBJ1-1; TRBD1 might be the D (5 bases). Trimming left V 5 bases short and J 2 bases short, with 18 bases between. This CDR3 is built from 16 residues. The germline V gene encodes CDR1 MDHEN and CDR2 SYDVKM.

The chain has TRBV6-1 and TRBJ2-7; 8 nucleotides agree with TRBD1. The CDR3 runs 13 residues. J was trimmed by 4 bases and V by 6 bases; bases with no gene match: 5. Germline lookup yields CDR1 MNHNS and CDR2 SASEGT. Written as DNA, the CDR3 is TGTGCCAGCAGGGGGGACAGGATTTACGAGCAGTACTTC. Translated, it gives CASRGDRIYEQYF.

This chain links TRBV5-6 with TRBJ2-5; tentative D call: TRBD1 (5 bases). V was cut by 0 bases and J by 5 bases, with 8 bases left in between. Germline V gene data show CDR1 as SGHDT and CDR2 as YYEEEE. The CDR3 sequence is 13 residues long. In DNA, the CDR3 is TGTGCCAGCAGCTTGGTTTCAGGGGAGACCCAGTACTTC. It yields the protein CASSLVSGETQYF.

The V and J genes are TRBV7-9 and TRBJ2-5, with D perhaps assigned TRBD1 or TRBD2 (5 bases each). CDR1 is SEHNR and CDR2 is FQNEAQ in the germline V gene (reference sequence). This CDR3 is 14 amino acids long. V was cut by 4 bases and J by 5 bases, with 14 bases left in between. The CDR3 DNA follows: TGTGCCAGCAGCTCAAACAGGAGGTTGGAGACCCAGTACTTC. Translating gives CASSSNRRLETQYF.

The chain carries TRBV5-4 and TRBJ1-2, with 8 positions matching TRBD1. The CDR3 has 15 residues. Per germline, CDR1 SGHNT and CDR2 YYREEE (reference sequence). Unmatched junction bases numbered 9, after V lost 4 bases and J lost 4 bases. CDR3 coding DNA: TGTGCCAGCAGCCTACCCAGGGGGCTAAGCTATGGCTACACCTTC. It encodes CASSLPRGLSYGYTF.

This chain joins TRBV7-3 and TRBJ2-1; 8 nucleotides line up with TRBD2. This CDR3 has 18 residues. Germline V gives CDR1 SGHTA, CDR2 FQGTGA. Losses at the gene ends were 5 bases for V and 7 bases for J; bases not matched to a gene: 19. CDR3 region: CASSLNPSLAGGGNEQFF. DNA for the CDR3: TGTGCCAGCAGCCTCAACCCATCTCTGGCGGGAGGTGGGAATGAGCAGTTCTTC.

The V call is TRBV20-1, the J call TRBJ2-3; D ambiguous. The V gene's germline CDR1 is DFQATT and CDR2 SNEGSKA (reference sequence). This CDR3 is 11 amino acids long. V gave up 0 bases and J gave up 7 bases, with 5 bases separating them. The CDR3 DNA is TGCAGTGCTAGAGATTACAATACGCAGTATTTT. This sequence encodes CSARDYNTQYF.

The V gene is TRBV11-3, the J gene TRBJ2-1, with 8 bases identical to TRBD2. V trimming: 1 base; J trimming: 3 bases; junction bases outside the gene matches: 5. The germline CDR1 and CDR2 sequences are SGHNT and YENEEA. CDR3 length equals 16 residues. Here the CDR3 DNA reads TGTGCCAGCAGCTTAGTCGGGCTAGCGGGCTACAATGAGCAGTTCTTC. Protein sequence: CASSLVGLAGYNEQFF.

The CDR3 nucleotides read TGTGCCAGCAGCCGCCCGGAGAACACCGGGGAGCTGTTTTTT. This codes for CASSRPENTGELFF. This chain connects TRBV28 to TRBJ2-2; D remains unclear. Trimming shortened V by 6 bases and J by 1 base, and 9 bases separated the two germline ends. CDR1 is MDHEN, CDR2 SYDVKM, per germline. The CDR3 is 14 amino acids. The full variable domain, in which reference TRBV28 and TRBJ2-2 provide the parts outside the CDR3, is DVKVTQSSRYLVKRTGEKVFLECVQDMDHENMFWYRQDPGLGLRLIYFSYDVKMKEKGDIPEGYSVSREKKERFSLILESASTNQTSMYLCASSRPENTGELFFGEGSRLTVL.

DNA of the CDR3: TGTGCCAGCAGCTCCCGCTGGCTAGCGGGAGAGGTCAATGAGCAGTTCTTC. Residues: CASSSRWLAGEVNEQFF. The J gene is TRBJ2-1, the V gene TRBV5-6; TRBD2 matches at 10 bases. The V gene's germline CDR1 is SGHDT and CDR2 YYEEEE. The CDR3 spans 17 residues. Germline trimming cut 3 bases from V and 6 bases from J; bases unmatched to any gene: 12.

The gene calls are TRBV7-7 and TRBJ2-5; 9 bases map to TRBD2. The CDR3 is 14 residues long. With V trimmed by 3 bases and J by 5 bases, 4 bases remained unmatched. In germline, CDR1 is SSHAT, CDR2 FNYEAQ (reference sequence). CDR3 protein: CASSFSGRMETQYF. The CDR3 DNA sequence: TGTGCCAGCAGCTTTAGCGGGAGAATGGAGACCCAGTACTTC.

V usage is TRBV7-2 and J usage is TRBJ2-4; 8 nucleotides match TRBD1. Trimming removed 3 bases from V and 7 bases from J; junction bases left unmatched: 5. The germline CDR1 and CDR2 sequences are SGHTA and FQGNSA. The CDR3 runs to 14 residues. CDR3 protein: CASSFGQGANIQYF. The CDR3 DNA reads TGTGCCAGCAGCTTCGGGCAGGGGGCGAACATTCAGTACTTC.

The rearrangement uses TRBV6-6 and TRBJ2-3; D may be TRBD2 (5 bases). Trimming took off 5 bases at V and 0 bases at J, with 9 bases between the two ends. Germline V gene lookup returns CDR1 MNHNY and CDR2 SVGAGI (reference sequence). This CDR3 comprises 14 residues. The CDR3 loop reads CASSPGLSTDTQYF. CDR3 bases: TGTGCCAGCAGTCCTGGACTCAGCACAGATACGCAGTATTTT.

The chain carries TRBV15 and TRBJ2-1; D uncertain. The CDR3 runs 16 residues. Trimming left V 5 bases short and J 0 bases short, with 14 bases between. The germline V gene has CDR1 LNHNV and CDR2 YYDKDF (reference sequence). The CDR3 coding sequence is TGTGCCACCAGCCCGATAGTGGATTACTCCTACAATGAGCAGTTCTTC. Its translation: CATSPIVDYSYNEQFF.

About this clone itself: Compared with germline, one end of the junction differs, possibly owing to a read error. This chain links TRBV4-2 with TRBJ2-1, with D perhaps matching TRBD1 or TRBD2 (5 bases each). Germline CDR1 and CDR2: LGHNA and YNFKEQ. The CDR3 covers 13 residues. As DNA, the CDR3 is TGTGCCAGCAGTTCATTCGGGGACGCTGAGAAGTTCTTC. Amino acids: CASSSFGDAEKFF.

V usage is TRBV5-4 and J usage is TRBJ1-2; TRBD1 matches at 8 bases. J gave up 3 bases and V 7 bases, and 5 bases lay outside the gene matches. The germline CDR1 and CDR2 sequences are SGHNT and YYREEE (reference sequence). This CDR3 comprises 13 residues. The CDR3 DNA reads TGTGCCAGCGGACAGGGTGGATACTATGGCTACACCTTC. This translates into CASGQGGYYGYTF.